This T cell receptor beta chain was recovered during a study of vaccination and CD4 T cells after COVID-19 (dated by TCRdb to 2021 to 2024). For the study in its entirety: The convalescent cohort included six males and four females, with two Hispanic individuals, seven Caucasians, two Asians and one multiracial person. Control cultures received a CEFX viral epitope pool as the positive control, an HIV-1 Nef peptide pool as the negative control, or no peptide. In under twelve COVID-19 convalescent patients and a few infection-naive healthy vaccine recipients, researchers compared the spike-specific CD4+ TCR repertoire from before mRNA vaccination with the repertoire from after. Participants received two doses of either the Pfizer-BioNTech BNT162b2 vaccine (n=8) or the Moderna mRNA-1273 vaccine (n=2). The cultures were stimulated with overlapping spike peptide pools from SARS-CoV-2 and from the common cold coronaviruses HCoV-NL63, HCoV-OC43 and HCoV-229E. Post-vaccine blood samples were collected a median of about 72 days after the second vaccine dose, ranging from about 13 to 250 days. Post-COVID blood samples were collected from convalescent patients a median of around 100 days after diagnosis, with a range of about 30 to 161 days. Findings and caveats that apply to the study as a whole: An increase in the median number of SARS-CoV-2-reactive clonotypes from approximately 20 after infection to 38 after vaccination was observed, but the change was not found to be significant. Among convalescent patients, a median around 86% of the SARS-CoV-2-reactive clones seen after vaccination appeared only after vaccination, which suggests priming specific to the vaccine. Nearly all vaccine-specific clones in convalescent patients (304 of 307) were mono-reactive for SARS-CoV-2 spike rather than cross-reactive with common cold coronaviruses. The study included relatively few convalescent patients and did not analyze early timepoints after natural infection.

The library was built by means of PCR. TCR sequencing of DNA from cultured CD4+ T cells used the Oncomine TCR Beta short-read assay at the Johns Hopkins FTIC core. The QIAamp micro DNA kit was used to extract genomic DNA from the cultured CD4+ T cells. Oncomine TCR Beta libraries made from cultured CD4+ T cells were pooled using unique dual indexes and sequenced on an Illumina iSeq 100. Per the original workflow: Non-productive sequences were removed, and CDR3s that did not start with C, did not end with F or W, or were shorter than 7 amino acids were discarded. Antigen-specific clonotypes were identified with the MANAFEST web application by comparing peptide-stimulated wells with reference and other culture wells. To be called positive, a clone needed an FDR below 0.05, an odds ratio above 5, and a productive frequency above 0.1% in at least two of three replicate wells. Cross-reactive clonotypes were defined as significantly expanded in both SARS-CoV-2 spike wells and at least one common cold coronavirus spike condition. CDR3 homology was assessed with Levenshtein distances (stringdist) and unrooted phylogenetic trees (ape) in R version 3.6.1. TCRdb redid the processing of the public reads, applying fastp at Q25 and MiXCR, and retained in-frame beta chains. Identical CDR3 protein sequences are pooled into one entry, listed with their most common genes and DNA. These V and J calls originate from TCRdb's pipeline instead of the authors' own analysis. This sample has some 19,000 distinct CDR3 sequences in its table, and around 62% of those were observed once. Approximately 22% of the sample is taken by the ten largest.

What this sample's treatment or condition label stands for: roughly nine-day PBMC culture with coronavirus spike peptide pools or control peptides (ViraFEST assay). The study used the ViraFEST assay, which expanded antigen-specific T cells with peptide pools and then identified expanded clonotypes by TCR sequencing. The absence of prior SARS-CoV-2 infection in healthy vaccine recipients was confirmed by negative nucleocapsid antibody tests before and after vaccination. Each well held more than 1.5 million PBMCs cultured in IMDM containing approximately 5% human AB serum and approximately 9.4 IU/ml IL-2, with 8.5 to 10 ug/ml peptide pools added. On days 3 and 7, half of the culture medium was replaced with fresh IL-2-containing medium. CD4+ T cells were isolated after roughly 9 days of culture through negative selection using the EasySep CD4+ T cell isolation kit. Ficoll-Paque Plus gradient centrifugation was used to isolate PBMCs from whole blood, and the isolated PBMCs were then either used fresh or cryopreserved at -140C. Each culture condition was generally run in triplicate wells.

Notes on this clonotype: Its antigen is currently not known. Base qualities were left out, and no much larger clone turns up one base away.

The junction shows trimming of 5 bases on V and 4 bases on J, and the gene matches do not reach 3 bases of it. Based on the germline V gene (reference sequence), the CDR1 and CDR2 sequences are DFQATT and SNEGSKA. Including the terminal cysteine and phenylalanine, the CDR3 comprises 13 residues. Only the CDR3 region is kept as DNA, spanning 39 bases read in frame from base 1. The TCR sequence derives from a human donor who received a COVID-19 vaccine. The sample consisted of CD4+ T cells from blood, cultured in vitro, taken before SARS-CoV-2 vaccination. The chain was built from TRBV20-1 and TRBJ1-3, with 9 middle bases fitting TRBD1. The DNA is TGCAGTGCTGACAGGGGGGGGGGAAACACCATATATTTT. This is translated as CSADRGGGNTIYF.